This TCR beta chain derives from a study of T-cell reconstitution after alpha-beta-depleted transplantation in children. Overall study results and limits: Certain patients had high TCRbeta diversity at day 60, and it came from recipient T cells and thymic progenitors that survived. Fresh T-cell production supplied most of the T-cell counts and diversity seen one year after transplant. Several hundred expanded graft clones reportedly supplied alpha-beta T cells about two months after transplant.

The CDR3 is 14 amino acids. V was cut by 1 base and J by 1 base, with 9 bases left in between. The germline V gene has CDR1 SGHRS and CDR2 YFSETQ. Unique molecular identifiers were incorporated into the prepared TCRbeta library. TCRdb re-derived calls from the PCR reads in MiXCR, one entry per CDR3 protein. Of around 490,000 distinct CDR3 sequences listed, approximately 10% are singletons. This clonotype was observed many times. Its antigen is as yet unknown. This receptor was taken from a female patient younger than 10 who had a stem cell transplant for aplastic anemia, so the T cells may come from the graft donor. The chain couples TRBV5-1 to TRBJ2-7; perhaps TRBD1 as D (5 bases). The specimen was PBMCs, mostly from graft donor cells, collected 180 days after TCRalphabeta/CD19-depleted stem cell transplant. The CDR3 DNA is TGCGCCAGCAGCTTGCCGACAGCTTCCTACGAGCAGTACTTC. Translated, it gives CASSLPTASYEQYF.